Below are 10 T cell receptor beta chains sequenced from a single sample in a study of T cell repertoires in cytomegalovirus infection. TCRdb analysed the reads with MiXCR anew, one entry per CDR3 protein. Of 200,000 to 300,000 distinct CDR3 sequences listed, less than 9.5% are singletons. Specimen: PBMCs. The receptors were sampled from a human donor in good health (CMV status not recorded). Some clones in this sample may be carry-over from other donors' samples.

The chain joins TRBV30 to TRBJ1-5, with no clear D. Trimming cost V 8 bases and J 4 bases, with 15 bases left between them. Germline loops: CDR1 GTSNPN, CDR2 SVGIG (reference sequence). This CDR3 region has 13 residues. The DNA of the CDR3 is TGTGCCCGGCCGGGATCCGTGAATCAGCCCCAGCATTTT. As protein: CARPGSVNQPQHF.

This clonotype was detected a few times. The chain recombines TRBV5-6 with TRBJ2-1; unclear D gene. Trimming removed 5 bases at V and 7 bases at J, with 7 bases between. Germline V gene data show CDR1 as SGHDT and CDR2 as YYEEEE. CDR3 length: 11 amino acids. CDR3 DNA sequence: TGTGCCAGCAGGAAGGTGAATGAGCAGTTCTTC. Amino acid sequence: CASRKVNEQFF.

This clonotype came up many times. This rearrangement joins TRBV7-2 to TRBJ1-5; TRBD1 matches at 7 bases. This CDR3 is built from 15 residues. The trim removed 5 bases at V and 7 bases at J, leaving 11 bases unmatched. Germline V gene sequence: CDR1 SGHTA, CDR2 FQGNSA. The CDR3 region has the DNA TGTGCCAGCAGCCGCGAAGGGGGCGCAGGGCAGCCCCAGCATTTT. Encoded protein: CASSREGGAGQPQHF. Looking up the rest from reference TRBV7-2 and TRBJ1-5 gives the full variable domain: GAGVSQSPSNKVTEKGKDVELRCDPISGHTALYWYRQSLGQGLEFLIYFQGNSAPDKSGLPSDRFSAERTGGSVSTLTIQRTQQEDSAVYLCASSREGGAGQPQHFGDGTRLSIL.

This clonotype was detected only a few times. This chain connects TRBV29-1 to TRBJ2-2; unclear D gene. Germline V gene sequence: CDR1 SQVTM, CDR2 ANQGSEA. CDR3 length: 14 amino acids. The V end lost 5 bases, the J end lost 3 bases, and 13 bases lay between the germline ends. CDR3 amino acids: CSVLPFADTGELFF. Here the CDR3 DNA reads TGCAGCGTTCTCCCTTTTGCCGACACCGGGGAGCTGTTTTTT.

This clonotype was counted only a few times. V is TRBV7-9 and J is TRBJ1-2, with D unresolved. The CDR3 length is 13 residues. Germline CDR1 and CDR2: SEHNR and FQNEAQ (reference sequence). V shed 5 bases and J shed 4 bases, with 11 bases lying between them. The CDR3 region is CASSPGTFYGYTF. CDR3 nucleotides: TGTGCCAGCAGCCCGGGAACCTTCTATGGCTACACCTTC.

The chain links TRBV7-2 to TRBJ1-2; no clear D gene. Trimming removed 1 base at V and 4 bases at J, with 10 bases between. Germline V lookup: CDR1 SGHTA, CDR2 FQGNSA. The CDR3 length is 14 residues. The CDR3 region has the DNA TGTGCCAGCAGCTTAGGAGAGTTTAGCTATGGCTACACCTTC. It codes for CASSLGEFSYGYTF.

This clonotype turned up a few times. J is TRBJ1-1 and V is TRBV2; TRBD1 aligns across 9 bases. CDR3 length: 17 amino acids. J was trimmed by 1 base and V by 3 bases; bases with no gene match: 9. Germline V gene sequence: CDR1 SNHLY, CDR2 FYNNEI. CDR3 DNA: TGTGCCAGCAGTGATTCTCACAGGGGGCTCGAGAACACTGAAGCTTTCTTT. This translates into CASSDSHRGLENTEAFF.

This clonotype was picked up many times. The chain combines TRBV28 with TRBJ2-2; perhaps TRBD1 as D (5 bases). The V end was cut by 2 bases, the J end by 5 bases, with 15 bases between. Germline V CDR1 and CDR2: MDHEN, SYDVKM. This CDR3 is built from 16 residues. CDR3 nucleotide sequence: TGTGCCAGCAGTTTAGGGGCGGCCCCCAGAACCGGGGAGCTGTTTTTT. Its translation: CASSLGAAPRTGELFF.

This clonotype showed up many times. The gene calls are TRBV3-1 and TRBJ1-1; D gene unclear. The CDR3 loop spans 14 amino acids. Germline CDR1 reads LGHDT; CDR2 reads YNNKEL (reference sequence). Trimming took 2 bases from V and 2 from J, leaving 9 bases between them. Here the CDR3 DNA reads TGTGCCAGCAGCCAAATCCGGGGTAACACTGAAGCTTTCTTT. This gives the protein CASSQIRGNTEAFF.

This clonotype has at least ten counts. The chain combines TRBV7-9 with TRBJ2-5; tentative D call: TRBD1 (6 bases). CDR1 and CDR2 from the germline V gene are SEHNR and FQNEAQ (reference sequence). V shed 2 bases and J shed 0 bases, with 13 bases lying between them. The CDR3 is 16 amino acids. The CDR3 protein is CASSLYRQGHQETQYF. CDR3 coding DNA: TGTGCCAGCAGCTTATATAGGCAGGGGCACCAAGAGACCCAGTACTTC.